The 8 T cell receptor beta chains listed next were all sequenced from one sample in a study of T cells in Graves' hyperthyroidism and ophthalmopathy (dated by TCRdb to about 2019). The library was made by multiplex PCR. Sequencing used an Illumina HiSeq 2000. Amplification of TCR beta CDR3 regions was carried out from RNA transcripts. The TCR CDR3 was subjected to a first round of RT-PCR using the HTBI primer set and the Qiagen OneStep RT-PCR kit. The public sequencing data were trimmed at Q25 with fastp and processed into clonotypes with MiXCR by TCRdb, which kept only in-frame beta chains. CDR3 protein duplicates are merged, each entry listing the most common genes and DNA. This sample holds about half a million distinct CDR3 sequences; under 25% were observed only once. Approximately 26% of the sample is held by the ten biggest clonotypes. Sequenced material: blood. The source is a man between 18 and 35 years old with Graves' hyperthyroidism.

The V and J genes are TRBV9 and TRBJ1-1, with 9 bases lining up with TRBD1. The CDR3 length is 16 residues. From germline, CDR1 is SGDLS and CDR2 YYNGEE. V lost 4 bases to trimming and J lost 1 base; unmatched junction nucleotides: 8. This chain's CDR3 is CASSHDRGYGNTEAFF. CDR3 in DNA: TGTGCCAGCAGCCACGACAGGGGGTACGGGAACACTGAAGCTTTCTTT.

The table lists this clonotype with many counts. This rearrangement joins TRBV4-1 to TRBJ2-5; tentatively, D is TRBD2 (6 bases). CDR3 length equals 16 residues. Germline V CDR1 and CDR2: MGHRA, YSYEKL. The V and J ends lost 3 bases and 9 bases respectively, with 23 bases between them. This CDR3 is CASSHSYSGTLEAQYF. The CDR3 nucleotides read TGCGCCAGCAGCCATTCCTATAGCGGAACCCTGGAGGCCCAGTACTTC.

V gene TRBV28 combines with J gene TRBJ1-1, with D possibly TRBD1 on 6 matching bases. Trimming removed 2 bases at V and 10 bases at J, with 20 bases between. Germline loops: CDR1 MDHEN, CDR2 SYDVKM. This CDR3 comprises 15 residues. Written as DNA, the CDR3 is TGTGCCAGCAGTTTAGTGGATGGGTGGGGGACACGAGCTTTCTTT. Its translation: CASSLVDGWGTRAFF.

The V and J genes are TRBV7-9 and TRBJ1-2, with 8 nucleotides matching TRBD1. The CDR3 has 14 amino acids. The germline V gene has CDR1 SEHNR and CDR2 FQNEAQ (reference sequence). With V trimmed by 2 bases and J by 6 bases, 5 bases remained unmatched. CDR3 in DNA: TGTGCCAGCAGCTTATCCCCGGGACAGGATGGCTACACCTTC. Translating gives CASSLSPGQDGYTF.

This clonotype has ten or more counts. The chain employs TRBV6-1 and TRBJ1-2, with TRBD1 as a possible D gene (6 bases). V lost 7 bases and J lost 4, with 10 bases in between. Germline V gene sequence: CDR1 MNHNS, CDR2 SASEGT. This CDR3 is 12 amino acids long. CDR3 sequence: CASMDSIYGYTF. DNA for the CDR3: TGTGCCAGCATGGACAGCATCTATGGCTACACCTTC.

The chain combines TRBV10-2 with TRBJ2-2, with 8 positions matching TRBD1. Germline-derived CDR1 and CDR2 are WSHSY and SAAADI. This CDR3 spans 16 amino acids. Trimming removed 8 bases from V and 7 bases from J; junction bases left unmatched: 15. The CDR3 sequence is CASGRPGQDVVGELFF. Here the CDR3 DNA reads TGCGCCAGCGGAAGACCGGGACAGGACGTAGTCGGGGAGCTGTTTTTT.

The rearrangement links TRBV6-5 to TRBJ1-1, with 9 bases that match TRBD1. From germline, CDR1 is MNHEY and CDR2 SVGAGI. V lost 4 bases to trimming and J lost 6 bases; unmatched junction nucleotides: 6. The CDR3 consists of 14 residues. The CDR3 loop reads CASSSYRQGAEAFF. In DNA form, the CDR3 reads TGTGCCAGCAGTTCCTATAGACAGGGGGCTGAAGCTTTCTTT.

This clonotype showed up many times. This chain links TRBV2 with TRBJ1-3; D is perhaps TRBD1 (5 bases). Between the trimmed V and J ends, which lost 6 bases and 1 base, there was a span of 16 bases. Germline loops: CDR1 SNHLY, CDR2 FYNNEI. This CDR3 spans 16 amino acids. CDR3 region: CASRGLISGSGNTIYF. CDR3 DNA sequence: TGTGCCAGCAGGGGACTAATCTCGGGGTCTGGAAACACCATATATTTT.